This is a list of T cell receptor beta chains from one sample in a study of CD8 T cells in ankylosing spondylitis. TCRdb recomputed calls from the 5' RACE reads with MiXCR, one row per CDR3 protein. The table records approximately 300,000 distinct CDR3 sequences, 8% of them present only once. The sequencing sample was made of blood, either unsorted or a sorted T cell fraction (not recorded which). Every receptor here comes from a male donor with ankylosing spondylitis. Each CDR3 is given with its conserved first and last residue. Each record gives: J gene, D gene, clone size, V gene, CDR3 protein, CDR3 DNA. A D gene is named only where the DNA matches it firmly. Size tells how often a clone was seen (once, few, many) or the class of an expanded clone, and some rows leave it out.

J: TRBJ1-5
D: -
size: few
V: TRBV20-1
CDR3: CSALRETGARNQPQHF
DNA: TGCAGTGCTCTCCGAGAGACCGGGGCGCGTAATCAGCCCCAGCATTTT

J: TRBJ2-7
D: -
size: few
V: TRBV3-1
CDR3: CASTANNYEQYF
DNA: TGTGCCAGCACCGCCAACAATTACGAGCAGTACTTC

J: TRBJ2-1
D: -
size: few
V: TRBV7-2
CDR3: CASTSSAGNYNEQFF
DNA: TGTGCCAGCACCTCTTCCGCAGGGAACTACAATGAGCAGTTCTTC

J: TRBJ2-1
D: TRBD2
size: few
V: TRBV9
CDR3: CASSVDLAGSYNEQFF
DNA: TGTGCCAGCAGCGTAGATCTAGCGGGCTCCTACAATGAGCAGTTCTTC

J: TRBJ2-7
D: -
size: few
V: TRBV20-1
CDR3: CSVDGRVWQYF
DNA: TGCAGTGTCGATGGGCGAGTTTGGCAGTACTTC

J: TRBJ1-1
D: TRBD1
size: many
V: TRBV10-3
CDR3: CAISESSGRGTTEAFF
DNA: TGTGCCATCAGTGAGTCGTCAGGCAGGGGGACCACTGAAGCTTTCTTT

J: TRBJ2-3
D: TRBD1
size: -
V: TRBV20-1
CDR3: CSAGAPGTDTDTQYF
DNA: TGCAGTGCTGGCGCACCTGGGACAGACACAGATACGCAGTATTTT

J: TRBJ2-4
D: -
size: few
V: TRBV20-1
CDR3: CSALTGLAKNIQYF
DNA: TGCAGTGCCCTTACCGGGCTAGCCAAAAACATTCAGTACTTC

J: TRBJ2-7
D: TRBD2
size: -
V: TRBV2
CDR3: CASRISGSYEQYF
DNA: TGTGCCAGCAGAATTAGCGGGAGCTACGAGCAGTACTTC

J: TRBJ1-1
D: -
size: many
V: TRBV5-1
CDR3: CASSFDGAGSTEAFF
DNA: TGCGCCAGCAGCTTTGATGGGGCAGGGAGCACTGAAGCTTTCTTT

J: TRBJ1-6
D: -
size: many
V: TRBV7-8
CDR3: CASSPWEGSPLHF
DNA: TGTGCCAGCAGTCCCTGGGAGGGGTCACCCCTCCACTTT

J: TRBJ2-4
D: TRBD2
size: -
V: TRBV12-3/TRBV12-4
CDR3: CASSLRLAGGNIQYF
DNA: TGTGCCAGCAGTTTAAGGCTAGCGGGCGGGAACATTCAGTACTTC

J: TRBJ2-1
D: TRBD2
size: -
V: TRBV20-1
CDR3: CSASFSSGRGDEQFF
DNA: TGCAGTGCTAGTTTCTCTAGCGGAAGAGGCGATGAGCAGTTCTTC

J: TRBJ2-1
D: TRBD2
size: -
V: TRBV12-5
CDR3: CASGLVIGRAGNEQFF
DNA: TGTGCTAGTGGTTTGGTTATCGGGAGGGCCGGGAATGAGCAGTTCTTC

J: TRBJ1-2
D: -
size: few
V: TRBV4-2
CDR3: CASSQALGSRGYTF
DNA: TGTGCCAGCAGCCAAGCCCTGGGTTCTCGGGGCTACACCTTC

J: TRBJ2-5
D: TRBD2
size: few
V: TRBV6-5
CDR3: CASSWGLAGVLETQYF
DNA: TGTGCCAGCAGTTGGGGACTAGCGGGAGTTTTAGAGACCCAGTACTTC

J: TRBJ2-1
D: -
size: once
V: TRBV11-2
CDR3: CASSYHTTSYNEQFF
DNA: TGTGCCAGCAGCTATCATACGACTAGTTACAATGAGCAGTTCTTC

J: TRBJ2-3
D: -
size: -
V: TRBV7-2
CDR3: CASSLIRGAEGTDTQYF
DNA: TGTGCCAGCAGCTTAATCCGCGGAGCGGAGGGGACCGATACGCAGTATTTT

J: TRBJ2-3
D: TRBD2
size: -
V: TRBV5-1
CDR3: CASSLGGSPFTDTQYF
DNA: TGCGCCAGCAGCTTGGGCGGGAGCCCTTTCACAGATACGCAGTATTTT

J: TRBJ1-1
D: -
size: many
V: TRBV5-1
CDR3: CASSSPDGGVYTEAFF
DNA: TGCGCCAGCAGCTCCCCGGACGGGGGTGTTTACACTGAAGCTTTCTTT

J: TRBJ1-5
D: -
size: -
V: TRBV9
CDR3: CASSVGPDSNQPQHF
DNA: TGTGCCAGCAGCGTAGGGCCAGATAGCAATCAGCCCCAGCATTTT

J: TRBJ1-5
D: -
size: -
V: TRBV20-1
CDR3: CSARRGADGQPQHF
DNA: TGCAGTGCCAGAAGGGGGGCGGATGGGCAGCCCCAGCATTTT

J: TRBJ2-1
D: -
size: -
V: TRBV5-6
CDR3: CASSLDWGGNEQFF
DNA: TGTGCCAGCAGCTTGGACTGGGGTGGCAATGAGCAGTTCTTC

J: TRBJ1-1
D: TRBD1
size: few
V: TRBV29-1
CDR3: CSVEEGGYTEAFF
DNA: TGCAGCGTTGAGGAAGGGGGCTACACTGAAGCTTTCTTT

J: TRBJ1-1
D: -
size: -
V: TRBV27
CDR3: CASSLRGAGTPNTEAFF
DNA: TGTGCCAGCAGCCTTAGGGGGGCCGGGACACCTAACACTGAAGCTTTCTTT

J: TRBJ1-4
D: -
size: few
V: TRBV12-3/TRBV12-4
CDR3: CASSHRDILFF
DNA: TGTGCCAGTTCTCACAGGGATATACTGTTTTTT

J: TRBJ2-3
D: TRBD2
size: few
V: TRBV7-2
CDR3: CASSLALAGEFGTDTQYF
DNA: TGTGCCAGCAGCTTAGCCCTAGCGGGAGAGTTCGGCACAGATACGCAGTATTTT

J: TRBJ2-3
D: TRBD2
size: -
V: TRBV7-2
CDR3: CASSQRGFTDTQYF
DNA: TGTGCCAGCAGCCAGCGGGGCTTCACAGATACGCAGTATTTT

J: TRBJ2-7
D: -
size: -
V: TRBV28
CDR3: CASSPPSRLLYEQYF
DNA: TGTGCCAGCAGCCCTCCCTCTCGTCTCCTCTACGAGCAGTACTTC

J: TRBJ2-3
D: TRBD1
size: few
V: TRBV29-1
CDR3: CSTRQGYNVVTDTQYF
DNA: TGCAGCACAAGACAGGGGTATAACGTGGTTACAGATACGCAGTATTTT

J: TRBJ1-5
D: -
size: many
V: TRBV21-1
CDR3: CASSKVNQPQHF
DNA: TGTGCCAGCAGCAAGGTGAATCAGCCCCAGCATTTT

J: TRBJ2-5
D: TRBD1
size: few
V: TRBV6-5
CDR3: CASSYSWDRFQETQYF
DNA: TGTGCCAGCAGTTATTCCTGGGACAGGTTCCAAGAGACCCAGTACTTC

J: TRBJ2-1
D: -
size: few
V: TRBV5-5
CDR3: CASSPVGRYFEQFF
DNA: TGTGCCAGCAGCCCCGTGGGGCGTTATTTCGAGCAGTTCTTC

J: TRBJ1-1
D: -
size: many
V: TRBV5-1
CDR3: CASGREMNTEAFF
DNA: TGCGCCAGCGGCAGGGAGATGAACACTGAAGCTTTCTTT

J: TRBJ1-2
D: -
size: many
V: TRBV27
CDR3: CASSLSAPVYGYTF
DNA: TGTGCCAGCAGTTTATCCGCTCCTGTCTATGGCTACACCTTC

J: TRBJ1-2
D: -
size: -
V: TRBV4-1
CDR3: CASSQVPRGGYTF
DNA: TGCGCCAGCAGCCAAGTACCGAGGGGCGGCTACACCTTC

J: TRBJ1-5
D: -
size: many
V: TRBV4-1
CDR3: CASSQDPVGDQPQHF
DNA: TGCGCCAGCAGCCAAGATCCAGTAGGGGATCAGCCCCAGCATTTT

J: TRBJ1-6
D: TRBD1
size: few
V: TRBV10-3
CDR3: CATGTVVGSPLHF
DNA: TGTGCCACCGGGACAGTGGTTGGTTCACCCCTCCACTTT

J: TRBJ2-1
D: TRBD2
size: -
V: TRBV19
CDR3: CASSIRSGLAGDNEQFF
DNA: TGTGCCAGTAGCATACGCTCTGGACTAGCGGGAGACAATGAGCAGTTCTTC

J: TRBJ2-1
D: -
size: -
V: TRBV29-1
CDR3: CSVGRNPSYNEQFF
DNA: TGCAGCGTCGGCCGAAACCCTTCCTACAATGAGCAGTTCTTC

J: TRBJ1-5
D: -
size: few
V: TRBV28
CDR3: CASTAQAGNQPQHF
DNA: TGTGCCAGCACCGCGCAGGCTGGCAATCAGCCCCAGCATTTT

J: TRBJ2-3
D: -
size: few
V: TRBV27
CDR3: CASRLSGVSTDTQYF
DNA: TGTGCCAGCCGCCTATCCGGGGTTAGCACAGATACGCAGTATTTT

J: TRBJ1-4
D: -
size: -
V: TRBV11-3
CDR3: CASSLEREKLFF
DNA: TGTGCCAGCAGCTTAGAACGCGAAAAACTGTTTTTT